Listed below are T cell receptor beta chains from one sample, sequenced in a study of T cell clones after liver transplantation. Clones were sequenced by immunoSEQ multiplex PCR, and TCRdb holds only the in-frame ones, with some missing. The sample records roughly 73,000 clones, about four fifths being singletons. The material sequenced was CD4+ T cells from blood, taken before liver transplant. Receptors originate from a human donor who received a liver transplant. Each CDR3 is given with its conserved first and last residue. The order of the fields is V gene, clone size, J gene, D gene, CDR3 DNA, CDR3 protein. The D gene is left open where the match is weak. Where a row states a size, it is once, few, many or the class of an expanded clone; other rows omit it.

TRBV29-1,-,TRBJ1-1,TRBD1,TGCAGCGTATCCGGGACAGCGAACACTGAAGCTTTCTTT,CSVSGTANTEAFF
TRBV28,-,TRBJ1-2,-,TGTGCCAGCAGATCGGCGGCAGGCTCAAACTATGGCTACACCTTC,CASRSAAGSNYGYTF
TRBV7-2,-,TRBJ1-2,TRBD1,TGTGCCAGCAGCCCAAGACAGGGGAATGGCTACACCTTC,CASSPRQGNGYTF
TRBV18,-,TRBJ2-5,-,TGTGCCAGCTCACGACGAAAGCAAGAGACCCAGTACTTC,CASSRRKQETQYF
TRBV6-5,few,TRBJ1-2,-,TGTGCCAGCACCGCAGGGAGCAAGTACACCTTC,CASTAGSKYTF
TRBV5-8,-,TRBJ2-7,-,TGTGCCAGCAGTCGGGGACATCTCCTATCCTCCTACGAGCAGTACTTC,CASSRGHLLSSYEQYF
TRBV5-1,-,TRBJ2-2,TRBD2,TGCGCCAGCAGCTCTCGCTGGGGCGGGAGGTCCGGGGAGCTGTTTTTT,CASSSRWGGRSGELFF
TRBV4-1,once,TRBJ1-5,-,TGCGCCAGCAGCCAAGAGGGGCTGCCCCAGCATTTT,CASSQEGLPQHF
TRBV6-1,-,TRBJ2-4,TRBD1,TGTGCCAGCAGTGAAGTTAGGGGGCGCGAGTACTTC,CASSEVRGREYF
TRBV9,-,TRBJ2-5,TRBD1,TGTGCCAGCAGCGTAGGCCCGACAGGGGTGGAGACCCAGTACTTC,CASSVGPTGVETQYF
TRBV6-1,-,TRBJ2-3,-,TGTGCCAGCAGAATCCAGGGACCTACAGATACGCAGTATTTT,CASRIQGPTDTQYF
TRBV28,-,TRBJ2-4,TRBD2,TGTGCCAGCAGCATAGCGGGAGAAGCCAAAAACATTCAGTACTTC,CASSIAGEAKNIQYF
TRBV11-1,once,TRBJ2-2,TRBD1,TGTGCCAGCAGCTTCAGGACAGGGGGAACCGGGGAGCTGTTTTTT,CASSFRTGGTGELFF
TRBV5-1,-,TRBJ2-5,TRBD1,TGCGCCAGCTCGACAGGGGAAGAGACCCAGTACTTC,CASSTGEETQYF
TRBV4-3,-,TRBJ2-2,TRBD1,TGCGCCAGCAGCCTCCCCGGGGCAGGGGGCGCGATCGGGGAGCTGTTTTTT,CASSLPGAGGAIGELFF
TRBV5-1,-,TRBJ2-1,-,TGCGCCAGCAGCTTCACTAGCAGCGGCAATGAGCAGTTCTTC,CASSFTSSGNEQFF
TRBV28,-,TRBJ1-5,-,TGTGCCAGCAGGCCCCCGCCAGAAGTCAATCAGCCCCAGCATTTT,CASRPPPEVNQPQHF
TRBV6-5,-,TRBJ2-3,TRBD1,TGTGCCAGCAGTCGACAGGGGAAGTACACAGATACGCAGTATTTT,CASSRQGKYTDTQYF
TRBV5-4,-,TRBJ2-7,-,TGTGCCAGCAGCTTAGTTGGAAGCTCCTACGAGCAGTACTTC,CASSLVGSSYEQYF
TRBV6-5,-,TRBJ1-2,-,TGTGCCAGCAGTTATCCCCAGGGCTATGGCTACACCTTC,CASSYPQGYGYTF
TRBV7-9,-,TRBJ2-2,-,TGTGCCAGCAGCTCGCGGTTAGCGGACACCGGGGAGCTGTTTTTT,CASSSRLADTGELFF
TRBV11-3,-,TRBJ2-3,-,TGTGCCAGCAGCTTAGGCGGCTTAGATACGCAGTATTTT,CASSLGGLDTQYF
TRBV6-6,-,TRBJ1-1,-,TGTGCCAGCAGCCTTTTAGTGAACACTGAAGCTTTCTTT,CASSLLVNTEAFF
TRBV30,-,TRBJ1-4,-,TGTGCCTGGAGTCCAGCCGGGCAGGAGGACGAAAAACTGTTTTTT,CAWSPAGQEDEKLFF
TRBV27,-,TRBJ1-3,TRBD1,TGTGCCAGCAGTTTATCGACAGGGCCTGGAAACACCATATATTTT,CASSLSTGPGNTIYF
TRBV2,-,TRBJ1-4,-,TGTGCCAGCAGGTTGGAAGGGGGAAAGGTGTTTTTT,CASRLEGGKVFF
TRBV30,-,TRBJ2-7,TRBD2,TGTGCCTGGAGTGTACTAGCGGGTCGCTACGAGCAGTACTTC,CAWSVLAGRYEQYF
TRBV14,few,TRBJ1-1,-,TGTGCCAGCAGCCAGGGGAAGGGCACTGAAGCTTTCTTT,CASSQGKGTEAFF
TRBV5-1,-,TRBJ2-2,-,TGCGCCAGCAGCTTGGCCGCCCCAAGGACCGGGGAGCTGTTTTTT,CASSLAAPRTGELFF
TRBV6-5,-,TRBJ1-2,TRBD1,TGTGCCAGCAGCCGGGACAGGGGAGGGTATGGCTACACCTTC,CASSRDRGGYGYTF
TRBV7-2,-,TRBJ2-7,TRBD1,TGTGCCAGCAGCTCACGACAGGGGGGTAAGCAGTACTTC,CASSSRQGGKQYF
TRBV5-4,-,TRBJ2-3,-,TGTGCCAGCAAGAGACCGGGAGACGCCCCACCAGATACGCAGTATTTT,CASKRPGDAPPDTQYF
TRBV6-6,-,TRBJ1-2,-,TGTGCCAGCAGTTTACGCGCGGAAGGCTACACCTTC,CASSLRAEGYTF
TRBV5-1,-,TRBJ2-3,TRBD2,TGCGCCAGCAGCTTGCGCGGCGGGAGTGGAGATACGCAGTATTTT,CASSLRGGSGDTQYF
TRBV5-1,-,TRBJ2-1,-,TGCGCCAGCAGCTTGGTCGATTTTATAAACAATGAGCAGTTCTTC,CASSLVDFINNEQFF
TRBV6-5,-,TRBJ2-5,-,TGTGCCAGCAGGATTCGGGGGCAAGAGACCCAGTACTTC,CASRIRGQETQYF
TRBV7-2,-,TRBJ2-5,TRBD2,TGTGCCAGCAGCTTAGGGACTAGAAAAGAGACCCAGTACTTC,CASSLGTRKETQYF
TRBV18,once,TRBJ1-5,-,TGTGCCAGCTCAGCCACCAGCCTGGAGCCCCAGCATTTT,CASSATSLEPQHF
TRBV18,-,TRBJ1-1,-,TGTGCCAGCTCACCAGGGCGTCACGAAGCTTTCTTT,CASSPGRHEAFF
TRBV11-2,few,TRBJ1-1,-,TGTGCCAGCAGCTTGGGTGGGGGGGCCACTGAAGCTTTCTTT,CASSLGGGATEAFF
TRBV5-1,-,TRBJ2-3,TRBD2,TGCGCCAGCGGGGGGGACGGGAGCACAGATACGCAGTATTTT,CASGGDGSTDTQYF
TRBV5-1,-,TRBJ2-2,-,TGCGCCAGCAGCTTAAGGGCAGTAGACACCGGGGAGCTGTTTTTT,CASSLRAVDTGELFF
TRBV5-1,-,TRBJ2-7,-,TGCGCCAGCAGCTCCAGGACAGACGCCTACGAGCAGTACTTC,CASSSRTDAYEQYF
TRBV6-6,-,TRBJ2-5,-,TGTGCCAGCAGTTACGGTGGGATAGGGGCCCAGTACTTC,CASSYGGIGAQYF
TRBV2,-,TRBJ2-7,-,TGTGCCAGCAGTAAAAAGACAGTTTCCTACGAGCAGTACTTC,CASSKKTVSYEQYF
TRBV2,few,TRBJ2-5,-,TGTGCCAGCAAATCAGCGGTGACCCAGTACTTC,CASKSAVTQYF
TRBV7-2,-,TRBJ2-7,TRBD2,TGTGCCAGCAGCTTACGAACTAGCGGGAGGATTAAGAACGAGCAGTACTTC,CASSLRTSGRIKNEQYF
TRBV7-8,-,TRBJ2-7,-,TGTGCCAGCGGGGGGAGTCGACACGAGCAGTACTTC,CASGGSRHEQYF
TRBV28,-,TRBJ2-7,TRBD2,TGTGCCAGCAGTTTACTCGGGACTAGCGGGAGTCTCGACGAGCAGTACTTC,CASSLLGTSGSLDEQYF
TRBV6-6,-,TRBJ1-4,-,TGTGCCAGCACCGCACGGAATAATGAAAAACTGTTTTTT,CASTARNNEKLFF
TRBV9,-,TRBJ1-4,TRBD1,TGTGCCAGCAGCCAAAGGGGACAGGGGGCAAATGAAAAACTGTTTTTT,CASSQRGQGANEKLFF
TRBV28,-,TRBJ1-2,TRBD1,TGTGCCAGCAGTCTTCACGGAAAGGGGGCCTATGGCTACACCTTC,CASSLHGKGAYGYTF
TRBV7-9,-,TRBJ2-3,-,TGTGCCAGCAGCCATTTGAACGGTACGCAGTATTTT,CASSHLNGTQYF
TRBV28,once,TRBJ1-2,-,TGTGCCAGCAGTTCAGACCGCTATGGCTACACCTTC,CASSSDRYGYTF
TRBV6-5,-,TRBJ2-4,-,TGTGCCAGCAGTTACTCGAGGGTTAAAAACATTCAGTACTTC,CASSYSRVKNIQYF